Included here is one TCR beta chain sequence, with context. What it recognizes is unknown. This sample was taken from a study of cytomegalovirus exposure and HLA in healthy donors. The overall study: The approximately 120 validation repertoires were reported in a later analysis to have been generated on the same platform as the roughly 720 first-cohort repertoires. Study-level findings and limits: The authors enumerated around 150 TCR beta chains as linked to cytomegalovirus. Among the CMV-associated chains, a few were confirmed in vitro as specific for CMV antigens. Most observed TCR sequences were rare, whereas some public TCRs were detected in many donors.

Clones were sequenced by immunoSEQ multiplex PCR, and TCRdb holds only the in-frame ones, with some missing. The repertoire includes about 60,000 clones, 90% of them detected once, and 1% to 1.2% sits in the top ten. This CDR3 comprises 15 residues. The germline V gene has CDR1 MGHRA and CDR2 YSYEKL. The V segment lost 4 bases and the J segment 3 bases; nucleotides outside the gene matches: 6. The rearrangement uses TRBV4-1 and TRBJ2-7; 10 bases are shared with TRBD1. The specimen was PBMCs. This clonotype was obtained from a man aged 18 to 29 in good health and CMV-seronegative. The CDR3 sequence is CASSLGGTGVYEQYF. The CDR3 DNA follows: TGCGCCAGCAGCCTAGGCGGGACAGGGGTCTACGAGCAGTACTTC.